The TCR beta chain under discussion was sequenced for a study of cytomegalovirus exposure and HLA in healthy donors. Notes on this clone: Its antigen is as yet unknown.

Primers: 60 Vbeta forward and 13 Jbeta reverse. Generated by immunoSEQ multiplex PCR, the TCRdb table keeps only in-frame clones and is missing some. The table includes 150,000 to 250,000 clones, around 76% detected once. The CDR3 is made up of 16 amino acids. CDR1 and CDR2 from the germline V gene are SGHAT and FQNNGV. The trim removed 1 base at V and 3 bases at J, leaving 2 bases unmatched. Study-wide points: Some public TCRs appeared in many individuals, while most sequences were rare. Earlier analysis found most TCR beta V segments productive about 87% or about 30% of the time. In a later analysis, at a false discovery rate of 0.05, 15,000 to 20,000 TCR beta sequences were associated with HLA alleles. The authors excluded some V segments, including TRBV6-2 and TRBV6-3, as indistinguishable.

The specimen sequenced was PBMCs. This chain joins TRBV11-2 and TRBJ2-3, with 12 nucleotides matching TRBD1. This clonotype was sampled from a young man in good health and CMV-seronegative. The CDR3 DNA sequence: TGTGCCAGCAGCTTAGGGGACAGGGGGCGGACAGATACGCAGTATTTT. Protein product: CASSLGDRGRTDTQYF.